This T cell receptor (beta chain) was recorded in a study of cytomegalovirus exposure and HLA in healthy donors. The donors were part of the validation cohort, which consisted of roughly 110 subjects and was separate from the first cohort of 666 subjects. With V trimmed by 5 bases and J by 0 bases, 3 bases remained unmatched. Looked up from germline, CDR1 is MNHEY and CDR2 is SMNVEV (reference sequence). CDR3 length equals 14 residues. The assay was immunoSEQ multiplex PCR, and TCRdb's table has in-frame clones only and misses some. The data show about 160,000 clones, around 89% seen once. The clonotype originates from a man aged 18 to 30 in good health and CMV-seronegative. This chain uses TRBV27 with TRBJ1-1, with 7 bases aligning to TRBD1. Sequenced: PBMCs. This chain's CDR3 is CASSVGQLNTEAFF. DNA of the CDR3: TGTGCCAGCAGTGTGGGACAGCTGAACACTGAAGCTTTCTTT.